These 14 T cell receptor beta chains came from one sample sequenced in a study of blood T cell repertoires in COVID-19. Sequenced by immunoSEQ multiplex PCR; TCRdb stores in-frame clones only, minus some. The table has under 100,000 clones, about nine tenths seen once; the top ten hold about 3.2%. The specimen was peripheral blood. The source of these receptors is a woman in her 70s with acute or convalescent COVID-19.

The V call is TRBV6-6, the J call TRBJ1-1; 7 positions agree with TRBD1. Losses at the gene ends were 7 bases for V and 2 bases for J; bases not matched to a gene: 7. The CDR3 loop spans 14 amino acids. CDR1 and CDR2 (germline): MNHNY, SVGAGI (reference sequence). The CDR3 sequence is CASTNTGVNTEAFF. The DNA for the CDR3 is TGTGCCAGCACCAATACAGGGGTAAACACTGAAGCTTTCTTT.

V gene TRBV5-1 combines with J gene TRBJ1-6; 7 bases are a match to TRBD1. Germline-derived CDR1 and CDR2 are SGHRS and YFSETQ. This CDR3 region has 15 residues. The ends lost 0 bases at V and 7 bases at J; junction bases unmatched: 4. The CDR3 DNA sequence: TGCGCCAGCAGCTTGGTGTCAGGGGGGAATTCACCCCTCCACTTT. It yields the protein CASSLVSGGNSPLHF.

The rearrangement uses TRBV11-2 and TRBJ1-2; possibly TRBD1 for D (6 bases). This CDR3 spans 15 amino acids. The ends were cut back, 4 bases at V and 3 bases at J, with 15 bases in the middle. Germline assignment: CDR1 SGHAT and CDR2 FQNNGV. The CDR3 is CASSSHRVVDYGYTF. The CDR3 DNA reads TGTGCCAGCAGCTCCCACAGGGTAGTGGACTATGGCTACACCTTC.

The V and J genes are TRBV9 and TRBJ1-6, with TRBD1 matching 7 bases. V dropped 3 bases and J dropped 7; count of bases not matched to a gene: 7. The CDR3 has 15 amino acids. CDR1 and CDR2 from the germline V gene are SGDLS and YYNGEE. CDR3 bases: TGTGCCAGCAGCGCATACCCGGGACAGAATTCACCCCTCCACTTT. Amino acids: CASSAYPGQNSPLHF.

The genes are TRBV7-2 and TRBJ2-2; no clear D. Germline CDR1 and CDR2: SGHTA and FQGNSA. Trimming left V 5 bases short and J 5 bases short, with 15 bases between. The CDR3 runs 15 residues. The CDR3 here is CASSLGSTITGELFF. The CDR3, as DNA: TGTGCCAGCAGCCTCGGGTCTACAATTACCGGGGAGCTGTTTTTT.

This sequence joins TRBV24-1 and TRBJ1-5; D gene uncertain. V was trimmed by 4 bases and J by 3 bases, leaving 12 bases between them. This CDR3 contains 15 residues. CDR1 is KGHDR and CDR2 is SFDVKD in the germline V gene. The CDR3 DNA sequence: TGTGCCACCAGTGACCGCGGGCGAGCCAATCAGCCCCAGCATTTT. This codes for CATSDRGRANQPQHF.

This chain uses TRBV14 with TRBJ2-3; 12 bases map to TRBD2. Looked up from germline, CDR1 is SGHDN and CDR2 is FVKESK. The CDR3 covers 16 residues. V lost 6 bases to trimming and J lost 5 bases; unmatched junction nucleotides: 9. The CDR3 reads CASRPLLAGGLDTQYF. In DNA, the CDR3 is TGTGCCAGCAGACCCTTACTAGCGGGAGGTTTAGATACGCAGTATTTT.

The V and J genes are TRBV3-1 (or the pseudogene TRBV3-2) and TRBJ2-7, with D possibly TRBD2 on 9 matching bases. V shed 0 bases and J shed 1 base, with 19 bases lying between them. The CDR3 has 18 amino acids. Looked up from germline, CDR1 is LGHDT and CDR2 is YNNKEL (reference sequence). The CDR3 DNA follows: TGTGCCAGCAGCCAAGAGGGACAGGTAGCGGGAGAGTCCTACGAGCAGTACTTC. Translating gives CASSQEGQVAGESYEQYF.

The chain has TRBV30 and TRBJ2-1, with a weak D call TRBD1 (6 bases). V lost 3 bases, J lost 8 bases, and 17 bases lay in between. Germline loops: CDR1 GTSNPN, CDR2 SVGIG (reference sequence). The CDR3 consists of 14 residues. The CDR3 DNA reads as TGTGCCTGGAGGGCAAATGACAGGATCGATGAGCAGTTCTTC. It codes for CAWRANDRIDEQFF.

The chain is built from TRBV3-1 (or the pseudogene TRBV3-2) and TRBJ2-1; perhaps TRBD2 as D (6 bases). V was pared by 2 bases and J by 1 base, with 21 bases between. The CDR3 extends over 19 amino acids. Germline V lookup: CDR1 LGHDT, CDR2 YNNKEL (reference sequence). The CDR3 bases are TGTGCCAGCAGCCAATGGCCCAAGGGACGGGAGATATCCTACAATGAGCAGTTCTTC. Translating it yields CASSQWPKGREISYNEQFF.

This chain connects TRBV7-6 to TRBJ2-5; TRBD2 agrees at 13 bases. CDR1 and CDR2 from the germline V gene are SGHVS and FNYEAQ. The CDR3 is made up of 16 amino acids. V was pared by 1 base and J by 5 bases, with 4 bases of the junction left unmatched. As DNA, the CDR3 is TGTGCCAGCAGCTTAGGACTAGCGGGAGGAGGGGAGACCCAGTACTTC. It codes for CASSLGLAGGGETQYF.

The V gene is TRBV14, the J gene TRBJ1-3; 8 bases align to TRBD1. The germline CDR1 and CDR2 sequences are SGHDN and FVKESK. J gave up 0 bases and V 6 bases, and 10 bases lay outside the gene matches. The CDR3 covers 17 residues. This CDR3 reads CASSSRDRTFSGNTIYF. In DNA form, the CDR3 reads TGTGCCAGCAGTTCCCGGGACAGGACCTTCTCTGGAAACACCATATATTTT.

This clone was seen once. This rearrangement joins TRBV28 to TRBJ2-3, with D perhaps TRBD1 (6 bases). The germline gives CDR1 MDHEN, CDR2 SYDVKM. V dropped 8 bases and J dropped 3 bases, with 12 bases sitting between them. There are 13 residues in the CDR3. This CDR3 is CASSGRGTDTQYF. CDR3 bases: TGTGCCAGCTCCGGCAGGGGAACAGATACGCAGTATTTT.

This clone was seen a single time. The V call is TRBV5-1, the J call TRBJ2-1; 7 bases map to TRBD1. V gave up 2 bases and J gave up 6 bases; unmatched junction bases: 8. From germline, CDR1 is SGHRS and CDR2 YFSETQ. This CDR3 contains 15 residues. The CDR3 coding sequence is TGCGCCAGCAGCTTAGGGACAGAAAGCTTCAATGAGCAGTTCTTC. It yields the protein CASSLGTESFNEQFF. Complete variable domain (other parts from reference TRBV5-1 and TRBJ2-1): KAGVTQTPRYLIKTRGQQVTLSCSPISGHRSVSWYQQTPGQGLQFLFEYFSETQRNKGNFPGRFSGRQFSNSRSEMNVSTLELGDSALYLCASSLGTESFNEQFFGPGTRLTVL.